Shown below are 10 T cell receptor beta chains from a single sample sequenced in a study of T cells in tuberculosis. After thawing and overnight rest, PBMC were stained with GMM-loaded CD1B tetramer, viability dye and anti-CD3 for sorting. CD1B tetramers were loaded with Rhodococcus equi-derived C32 glucose monomycolate. Clones were sequenced by immunoSEQ multiplex PCR, and TCRdb holds only the in-frame ones, with some missing. The sample lists 88,000 or so clones; approximately 90% were seen once. The sequencing sample was made of CD1b-GMM tetramer-negative cells sorted from PBMCs. These receptors came from an adult woman with latent tuberculosis.

This chain connects TRBV5-5 to TRBJ1-2; no clear D. The CDR3 length is 14 residues. Germline CDR1 is SGHKS and CDR2 is YYEKEE (reference sequence). Trimming took 0 bases from V and 1 from J, leaving 7 bases between them. CDR3 residues: CASSLDTFNYGYTF. DNA for the CDR3: TGTGCCAGCAGCTTGGACACATTTAACTATGGCTACACCTTC.

The chain links TRBV7-8 to TRBJ2-2; D unclear. CDR1 SGHVS and CDR2 FQNEAQ come from the germline V gene. V lost 10 bases and J lost 1, with 16 bases in between. The CDR3 length is 15 residues. In nucleotides, the CDR3 is TGTGCCACTCCCCTTCCGGGTGAGAACACCGGGGAGCTGTTTTTT. Protein product: CATPLPGENTGELFF.

The V gene is TRBV6-1, the J gene TRBJ1-2; no reliable D call. Trimming took 10 bases from V and 7 from J, leaving 19 bases between them. The germline V gene has CDR1 MNHNS and CDR2 SASEGT. The CDR3 sequence is 13 residues long. This chain's CDR3 is CATQLMSGRGYTF. CDR3 sequence (DNA): TGTGCCACCCAACTAATGAGTGGCCGTGGCTACACCTTC.

This clone was detected a few times. The V gene is TRBV21-1, the J gene TRBJ1-2; the table gives TRBD1 as D, unverified against the DNA. TRBV21-1 is a recognized pseudogene. The length of the CDR3 is 16 residues. The CDR3 bases are TGTGCCAGCAGCACGCGTTACTCCGGGACAGGGGGTTTTCTCACCTTC. Amino acid sequence: CASSTRYSGTGGFLTF.

The chain links TRBV5-1 to TRBJ2-7, with TRBD1 matching over 8 bases. Germline trimming cut 4 bases from V and 6 bases from J; bases unmatched to any gene: 6. Germline CDR1 is SGHRS and CDR2 is YFSETQ. The CDR3 extends over 13 amino acids. The CDR3 reads CASSLKTGVEQYF. CDR3 sequence (DNA): TGCGCCAGCAGCCTTAAGACAGGGGTCGAGCAGTACTTC.

The chain uses TRBV11-2 and TRBJ1-3; 7 positions agree with TRBD1. Germline V lookup: CDR1 SGHAT, CDR2 FQNNGV. V gave up 6 bases and J gave up 0 bases; unmatched junction bases: 5. This CDR3 region has 15 residues. Written as DNA, the CDR3 is TGTGCCAGCAGATACGGGACAGCCTCTGGAAACACCATATATTTT. Protein: CASRYGTASGNTIYF.

The rearrangement uses TRBV9 and TRBJ2-1; TRBD2 aligns across 10 bases. Germline loops: CDR1 SGDLS, CDR2 YYNGEE. The CDR3 totals 16 residues. With 3 bases clipped from V and 5 bases from J, the junction kept 8 bases outside the gene matches. Here the CDR3 reads CASSDPRSGGDNEQFF. CDR3 DNA sequence: TGTGCCAGCAGCGATCCCAGGAGCGGGGGGGACAATGAGCAGTTCTTC.

The chain employs TRBV5-8 and TRBJ2-1; the D is unclear. There are 11 residues in the CDR3. The germline V and J ends were trimmed by 3 bases and 7 bases, with 5 bases remaining between them. Germline V gives CDR1 SGHTS, CDR2 YDEGEE. The CDR3 coding sequence is TGTGCCAGCAGCTCGTTAAATGAGCAGTTCTTC. Residues: CASSSLNEQFF.

The sample holds a few counts of this clone. This chain joins TRBV29-1 and TRBJ1-5, with D unresolved. Trimming pared 7 bases from V and 2 bases from J, leaving 21 bases between. The germline CDR1 and CDR2 sequences are SQVTM and ANQGSEA. The CDR3 is 16 amino acids. The CDR3 DNA sequence: TGCAGCGCCATGGGAGGGAGTAATGAGGGCAATCAGCCCCAGCATTTT. This encodes CSAMGGSNEGNQPQHF.

The rearrangement uses TRBV9 and TRBJ1-6, with D perhaps matching TRBD1 (5 bases). Trimming pared 1 base from V and 8 bases from J, leaving 16 bases between. This CDR3 is 16 amino acids long. Germline V gene lookup returns CDR1 SGDLS and CDR2 YYNGEE. DNA for the CDR3: TGTGCCAGCAGCGTAACAGACAGCCTAATCCATTCACCCCTCCACTTT. It translates to CASSVTDSLIHSPLHF.